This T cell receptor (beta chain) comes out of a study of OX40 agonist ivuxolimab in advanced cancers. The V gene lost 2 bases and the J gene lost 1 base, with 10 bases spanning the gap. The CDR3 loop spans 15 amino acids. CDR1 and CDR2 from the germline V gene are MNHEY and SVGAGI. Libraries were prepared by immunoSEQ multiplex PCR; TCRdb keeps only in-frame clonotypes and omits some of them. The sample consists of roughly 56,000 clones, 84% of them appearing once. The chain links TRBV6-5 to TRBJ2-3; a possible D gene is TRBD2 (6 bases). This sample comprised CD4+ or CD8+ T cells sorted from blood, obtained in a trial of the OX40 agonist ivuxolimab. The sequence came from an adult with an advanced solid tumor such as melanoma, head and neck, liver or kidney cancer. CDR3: CASSYGTAGTDTQYF. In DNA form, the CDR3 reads TGTGCCAGCAGTTACGGGACTGCTGGCACAGATACGCAGTATTTT.